Each of the 9 T cell receptor beta chains below was sequenced from the same sample in a study of cytomegalovirus exposure and HLA in healthy donors. TCRdb's table, derived via immunoSEQ multiplex PCR, lists solely in-frame clones and lacks some. The repertoire holds 97,000 or so clones, with over 75% as singletons. The specimen sequenced was PBMCs. Every receptor here comes from a man younger than 30 in good health and CMV-seropositive.

V gene TRBV2 combines with J gene TRBJ2-3; D is unresolved. Germline CDR1 SNHLY, CDR2 FYNNEI. The V and J ends lost 4 bases and 2 bases respectively, with 13 bases between them. The length of the CDR3 is 15 residues. CDR3 residues: CASSVDFSPTDTQYF. The CDR3, as DNA: TGTGCCAGCAGTGTTGACTTCTCCCCCACAGATACGCAGTATTTT. Full variable domain (remainder filled in from reference TRBV2 and TRBJ2-3): EPEVTQTPSHQVTQMGQEVILRCVPISNHLYFYWYRQILGQKVEFLVSFYNNEISEKSEIFDDQFSVERPDGSNFTLKIRSTKLEDSAMYFCASSVDFSPTDTQYFGPGTRLTVL.

This clone was detected once. The genes are TRBV2 and TRBJ1-1, with TRBD1 matching over 7 bases. J gave up 1 base and V 5 bases, and 16 bases lay outside the gene matches. The CDR3 contains 18 residues. CDR1 and CDR2 from the germline V gene are SNHLY and FYNNEI. The DNA of the CDR3 is TGTGCCAGCAGTCGCGGTGGGCCCCGACAGGGTTGGAACACTGAAGCTTTCTTT. It translates to CASSRGGPRQGWNTEAFF.

This chain uses TRBV9 with TRBJ2-1; the match to TRBD2 covers 9 bases. J was trimmed by 7 bases and V by 1 base; bases with no gene match: 6. The CDR3 runs 15 residues. CDR1 SGDLS and CDR2 YYNGEE come from the germline V gene. For the CDR3, the DNA is TGTGCCAGCAGCGTAATGGCGGGGGGGGTTAATGAGCAGTTCTTC. Its protein product is CASSVMAGGVNEQFF.

The rearrangement links TRBV23-1 to TRBJ2-1; D call uncertain. TRBV23-1 is annotated as an ORF whose role is uncertain. The CDR3 has 15 amino acids. Trimming stripped 0 bases from V and 5 bases from J, with 11 bases between. CDR3 sequence reads: CASSQSLSQNNEQFF. The CDR3 DNA is TGCGCCAGCAGTCAATCGCTTTCACAGAACAATGAGCAGTTCTTC.

This clone was observed a few times. This sequence joins TRBV14 and TRBJ2-2, with 8 bases that match TRBD1. Unmatched junction bases numbered 11, after V lost 0 bases and J lost 5 bases. Germline V lookup: CDR1 SGHDN, CDR2 FVKESK. The CDR3 spans 18 residues. CDR3 sequence (DNA): TGTGCCAGCAGCCAAGAGTCTCTGGACAGGGTCGGGACCGGGGAGCTGTTTTTT. This translates into CASSQESLDRVGTGELFF.

The chain combines TRBV28 with TRBJ1-2; 11 bases agree with TRBD1. The CDR3 extends over 14 amino acids. V was pared by 3 bases and J by 7 bases, with 4 bases of the junction left unmatched. Germline CDR1 and CDR2: MDHEN and SYDVKM. CDR3 sequence (DNA): TGTGCCAGCAGTTTTCCTGGGACAGGGGGTGGCTACACCTTC. It yields the protein CASSFPGTGGGYTF.

The chain recombines TRBV7-3 with TRBJ2-2; TRBD2 matches at 11 bases. This CDR3 is built from 15 residues. V dropped 3 bases and J dropped 5; count of bases not matched to a gene: 2. CDR1 is SGHTA, CDR2 FQGTGA, per germline. The CDR3 here is CASSLGLAETGELFF. The CDR3 DNA is TGTGCCAGCAGCTTGGGACTAGCGGAAACCGGGGAGCTGTTTTTT. Together with reference TRBV7-3 and TRBJ2-2, the CDR3 gives the full variable domain: GAGVSQTPSNKVTEKGKYVELRCDPISGHTALYWYRQSLGQGPEFLIYFQGTGAADDSGLPNDRFFAVRPEGSVSTLKIQRTERGDSAVYLCASSLGLAETGELFFGEGSRLTVL.

Note on this clone: At one boundary the junction diverges from the germline segment, which might be a read error. Other DNA sequences of this sample code for an identical CDR3. This chain uses TRBV6-1 with TRBJ1-2; 8 bases align to TRBD1. Germline CDR1 reads MNHNS; CDR2 reads SASEGT. The CDR3 runs to 13 residues. CDR3 residues: CASRPGQGYGYTF. CDR3 nucleotides: TGTGCCAGCAGGCCCGGACAGGGCTATGGCTACACCTTT.

The chain uses TRBV11-2 and TRBJ2-3; 9 positions agree with TRBD1. With 4 bases clipped from V and 6 bases from J, the junction kept 17 bases outside the gene matches. CDR1 is SGHAT and CDR2 is FQNNGV in the germline V gene. CDR3 length: 18 amino acids. The chain's CDR3 is CASSSDGTGLKYGDTQYF. CDR3 DNA sequence: TGTGCCAGCAGCTCAGACGGGACAGGGCTAAAGTATGGTGATACGCAGTATTTT. The full variable domain, completed using reference TRBV11-2 and TRBJ2-3, is EAGVAQSPRYKIIEKRQSVAFWCNPISGHATLYWYQQILGQGPKLLIQFQNNGVVDDSQLPKDRFSAERLKGVDSTLKIQPAKLEDSAVYLCASSSDGTGLKYGDTQYFGPGTRLTVL.